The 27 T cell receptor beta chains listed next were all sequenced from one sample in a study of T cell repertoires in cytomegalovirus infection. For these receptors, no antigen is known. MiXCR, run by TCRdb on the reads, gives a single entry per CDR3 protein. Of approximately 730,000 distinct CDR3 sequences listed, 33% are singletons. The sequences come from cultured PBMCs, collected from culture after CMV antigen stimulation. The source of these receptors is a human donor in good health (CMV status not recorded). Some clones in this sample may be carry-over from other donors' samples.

Here the CDR3 DNA reads TGTGCCAGTAGTATAGAAGCTAGAAGACACGAGCAGTACTTC. As protein: CASSIEARRHEQYF. The rearrangement links TRBV19 to TRBJ2-7, with no clear D. The CDR3 is 14 amino acids. V lost 0 bases to trimming and J lost 5 bases, with 11 bases between them. The germline V gene has CDR1 LNHDA and CDR2 SQIVND (reference sequence).

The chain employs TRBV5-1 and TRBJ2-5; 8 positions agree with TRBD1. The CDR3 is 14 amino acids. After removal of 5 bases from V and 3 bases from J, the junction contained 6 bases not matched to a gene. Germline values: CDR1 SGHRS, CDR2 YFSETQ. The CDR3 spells CASSFGQGKETQYF. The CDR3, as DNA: TGCGCCAGCAGTTTCGGACAGGGTAAAGAGACCCAGTACTTC. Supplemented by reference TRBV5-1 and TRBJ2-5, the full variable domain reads KAGVTQTPRYLIKTRGQQVTLSCSPISGHRSVSWYQQTPGQGLQFLFEYFSETQRNKGNFPGRFSGRQFSNSRSEMNVSTLELGDSALYLCASSFGQGKETQYFGPGTRLLVL.

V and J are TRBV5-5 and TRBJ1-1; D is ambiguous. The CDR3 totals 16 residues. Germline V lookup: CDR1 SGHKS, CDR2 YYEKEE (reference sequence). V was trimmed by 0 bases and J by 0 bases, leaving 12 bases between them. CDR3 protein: CASSLVFRQVNTEAFF. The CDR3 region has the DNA TGTGCCAGCAGCTTGGTGTTCCGGCAGGTGAACACTGAAGCTTTCTTT.

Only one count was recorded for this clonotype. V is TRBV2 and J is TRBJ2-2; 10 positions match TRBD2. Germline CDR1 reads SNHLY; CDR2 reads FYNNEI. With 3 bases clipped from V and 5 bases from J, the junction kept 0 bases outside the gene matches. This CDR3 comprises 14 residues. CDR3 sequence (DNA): TGTGCCAGCAGTGAGACTAGCGGGACCGGGGAGCTGTTTTTT. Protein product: CASSETSGTGELFF.

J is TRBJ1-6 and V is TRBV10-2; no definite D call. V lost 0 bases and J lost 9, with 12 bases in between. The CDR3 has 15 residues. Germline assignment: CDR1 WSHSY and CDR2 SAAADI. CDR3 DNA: TGCGCCAGCAGTGAGTCACGGAGGGCTAGTTCACCCCTCCACTTT. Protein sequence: CASSESRRASSPLHF.

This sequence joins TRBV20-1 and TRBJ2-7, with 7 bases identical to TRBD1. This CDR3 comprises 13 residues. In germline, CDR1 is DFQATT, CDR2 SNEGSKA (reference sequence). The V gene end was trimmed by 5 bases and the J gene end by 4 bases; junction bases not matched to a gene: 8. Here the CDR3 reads CSAPTGVWYEQYF. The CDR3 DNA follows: TGCAGTGCTCCTACAGGGGTTTGGTACGAGCAGTACTTC.

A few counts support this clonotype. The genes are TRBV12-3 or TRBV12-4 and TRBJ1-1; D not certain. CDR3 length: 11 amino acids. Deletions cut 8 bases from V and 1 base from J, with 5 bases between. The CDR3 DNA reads TGTGCCAGCGTTCGGAACACTGAAGCTTTCTTT. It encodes CASVRNTEAFF.

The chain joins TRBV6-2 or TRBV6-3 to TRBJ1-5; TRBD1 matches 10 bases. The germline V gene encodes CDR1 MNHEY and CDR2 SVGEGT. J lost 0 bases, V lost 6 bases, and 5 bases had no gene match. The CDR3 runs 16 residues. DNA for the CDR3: TGTGCCAGCAGCAAGACAGGGGGCTATAGCAATCAGCCCCAGCATTTT. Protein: CASSKTGGYSNQPQHF.

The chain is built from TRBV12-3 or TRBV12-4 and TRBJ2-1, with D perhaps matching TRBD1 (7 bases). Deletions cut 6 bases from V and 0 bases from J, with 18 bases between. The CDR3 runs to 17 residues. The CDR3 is CASRQGGSFSSYNEQFF. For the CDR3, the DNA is TGTGCCAGCAGGCAGGGGGGATCTTTTAGCTCCTACAATGAGCAGTTCTTC.

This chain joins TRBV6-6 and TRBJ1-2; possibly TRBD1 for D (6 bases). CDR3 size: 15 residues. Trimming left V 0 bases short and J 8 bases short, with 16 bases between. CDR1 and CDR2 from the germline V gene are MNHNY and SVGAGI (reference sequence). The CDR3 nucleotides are TGTGCCAGCAGTTACTCGGACAGTGCTAGTGTCGGCTACACCTTC. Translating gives CASSYSDSASVGYTF.

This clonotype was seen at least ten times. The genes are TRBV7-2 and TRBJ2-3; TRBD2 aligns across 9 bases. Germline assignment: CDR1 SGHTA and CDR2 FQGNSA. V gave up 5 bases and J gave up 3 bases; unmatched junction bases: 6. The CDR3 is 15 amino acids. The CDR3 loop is CASSPRSGGTDTQYF. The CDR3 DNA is TGTGCCAGCAGCCCCCGTAGCGGGGGAACAGATACGCAGTATTTT.

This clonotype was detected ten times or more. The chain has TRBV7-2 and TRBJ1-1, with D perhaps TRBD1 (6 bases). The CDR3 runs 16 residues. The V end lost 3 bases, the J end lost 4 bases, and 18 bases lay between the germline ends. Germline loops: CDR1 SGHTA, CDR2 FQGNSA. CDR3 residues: CASSFDGGAVGTEAFF. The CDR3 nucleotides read TGTGCCAGCAGCTTTGATGGGGGCGCGGTAGGCACTGAAGCTTTCTTT.

Here the CDR3 DNA reads TGTGCCAGCAGTCTCTGGGGGACAGGGGGTGAGACCCAGTACTTC. Amino acid sequence: CASSLWGTGGETQYF. The chain joins TRBV28 to TRBJ2-5; 11 positions match TRBD1. The junction had 7 bases not matched to a gene; V was cut back by 5 bases and J by 5 bases. The germline CDR1 and CDR2 sequences are MDHEN and SYDVKM. This CDR3 is built from 15 residues.

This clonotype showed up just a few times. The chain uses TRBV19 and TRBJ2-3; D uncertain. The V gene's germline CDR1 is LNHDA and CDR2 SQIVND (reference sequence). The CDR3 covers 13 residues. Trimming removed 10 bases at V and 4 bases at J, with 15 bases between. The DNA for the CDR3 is TGTGCCACCCAGCAAGGTGGCCCAGATACGCAGTATTTT. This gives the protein CATQQGGPDTQYF.

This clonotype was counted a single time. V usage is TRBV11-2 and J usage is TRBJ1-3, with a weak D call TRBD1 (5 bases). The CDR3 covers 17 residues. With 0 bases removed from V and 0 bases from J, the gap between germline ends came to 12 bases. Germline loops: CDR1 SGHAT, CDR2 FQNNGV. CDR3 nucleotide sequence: TGTGCCAGCAGCTTAGATCCGGGGGTGTTCTCTGGAAACACCATATATTTT. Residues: CASSLDPGVFSGNTIYF.

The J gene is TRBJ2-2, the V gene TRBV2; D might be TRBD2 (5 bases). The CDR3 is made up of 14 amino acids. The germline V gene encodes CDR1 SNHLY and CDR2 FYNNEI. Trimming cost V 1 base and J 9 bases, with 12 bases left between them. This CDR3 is CASSEGGSNRELFF. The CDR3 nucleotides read TGTGCCAGCAGTGAAGGCGGGTCAAACAGGGAGCTGTTTTTT.

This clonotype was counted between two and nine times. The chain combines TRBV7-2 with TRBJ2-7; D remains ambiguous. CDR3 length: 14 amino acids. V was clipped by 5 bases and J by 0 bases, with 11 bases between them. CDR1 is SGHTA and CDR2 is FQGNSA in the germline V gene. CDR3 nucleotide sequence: TGTGCCAGCAGCGTACAGATTCCCTCCTACGAGCAGTACTTC. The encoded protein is CASSVQIPSYEQYF.

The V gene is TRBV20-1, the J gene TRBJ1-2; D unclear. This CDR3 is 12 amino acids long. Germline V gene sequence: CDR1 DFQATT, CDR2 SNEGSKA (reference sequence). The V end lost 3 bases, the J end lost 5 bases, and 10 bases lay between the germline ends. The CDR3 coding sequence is TGCAGTGCTAGGGGCGTACAATATGGCTACACCTTC. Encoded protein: CSARGVQYGYTF.

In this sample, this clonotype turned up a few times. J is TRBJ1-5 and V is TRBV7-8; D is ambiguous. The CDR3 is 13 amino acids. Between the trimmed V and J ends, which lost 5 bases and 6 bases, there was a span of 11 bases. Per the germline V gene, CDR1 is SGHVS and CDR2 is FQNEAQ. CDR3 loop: CASSPAGGQPQHF. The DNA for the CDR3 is TGTGCCAGCAGCCCCGCAGGTGGTCAGCCCCAGCATTTT.

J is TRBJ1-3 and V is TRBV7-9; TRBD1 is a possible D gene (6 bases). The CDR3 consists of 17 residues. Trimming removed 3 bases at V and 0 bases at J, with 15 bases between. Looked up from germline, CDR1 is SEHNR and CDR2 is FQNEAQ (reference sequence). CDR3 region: CASSFWWTAYSGNTIYF. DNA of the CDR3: TGTGCCAGCAGCTTTTGGTGGACAGCGTACTCTGGAAACACCATATATTTT.

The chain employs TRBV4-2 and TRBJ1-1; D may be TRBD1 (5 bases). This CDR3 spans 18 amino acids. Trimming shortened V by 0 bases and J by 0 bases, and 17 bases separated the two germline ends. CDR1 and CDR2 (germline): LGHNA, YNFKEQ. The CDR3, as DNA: TGTGCCAGCAGCCAAGACCCCGGGGGAGAGCTCATGAACACTGAAGCTTTCTTT. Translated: CASSQDPGGELMNTEAFF.

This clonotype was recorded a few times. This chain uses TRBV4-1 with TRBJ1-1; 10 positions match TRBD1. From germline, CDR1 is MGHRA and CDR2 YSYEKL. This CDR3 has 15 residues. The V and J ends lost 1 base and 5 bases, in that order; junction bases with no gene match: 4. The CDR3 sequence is CASSQVGTGVTEAFF. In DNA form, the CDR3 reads TGCGCCAGCAGCCAAGTCGGGACAGGGGTGACTGAAGCTTTCTTT.

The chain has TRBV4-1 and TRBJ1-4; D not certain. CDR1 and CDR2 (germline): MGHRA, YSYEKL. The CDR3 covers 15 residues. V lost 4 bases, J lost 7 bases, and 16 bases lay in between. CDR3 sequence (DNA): TGCGCCAGCAGCCGGCTGTGGGTTTCGGGTGAAAAACTGTTTTTT. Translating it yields CASSRLWVSGEKLFF.

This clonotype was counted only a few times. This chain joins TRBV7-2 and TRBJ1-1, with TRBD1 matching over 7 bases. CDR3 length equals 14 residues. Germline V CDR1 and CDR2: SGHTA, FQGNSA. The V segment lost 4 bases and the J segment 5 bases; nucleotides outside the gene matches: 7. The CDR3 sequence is CASSYTGVGTEAFF. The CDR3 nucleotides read TGTGCCAGCAGCTACACAGGGGTTGGAACTGAAGCTTTCTTT.

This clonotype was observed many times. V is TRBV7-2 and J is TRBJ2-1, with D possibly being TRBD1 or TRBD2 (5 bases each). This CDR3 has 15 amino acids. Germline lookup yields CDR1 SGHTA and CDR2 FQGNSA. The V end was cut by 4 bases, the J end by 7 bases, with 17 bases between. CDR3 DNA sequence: TGTGCCAGCAGCTCCAGCCGGGGCCGGGGAAATGAGCAGTTCTTC. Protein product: CASSSSRGRGNEQFF.

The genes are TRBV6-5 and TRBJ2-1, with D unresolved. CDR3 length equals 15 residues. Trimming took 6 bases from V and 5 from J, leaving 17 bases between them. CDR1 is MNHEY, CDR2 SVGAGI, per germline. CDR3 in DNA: TGTGCCAGCAGCTCTTATGCCCCAGTCAACAATGAGCAGTTCTTC. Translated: CASSSYAPVNNEQFF.

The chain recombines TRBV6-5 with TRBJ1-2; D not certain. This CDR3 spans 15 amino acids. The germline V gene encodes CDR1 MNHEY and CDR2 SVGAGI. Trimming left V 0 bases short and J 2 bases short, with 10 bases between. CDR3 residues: CASSYSFAENYGYTF. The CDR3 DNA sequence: TGTGCCAGCAGTTACTCATTTGCAGAGAACTATGGCTACACCTTC.